This T cell receptor beta chain was recovered during a study of technical replicates of blood from several donors. Here immunoSEQ multiplex PCR was the method, and the copy in TCRdb shows in-frame clones only, minus some. This sample yields more than 65,000 clones, of which 90% to 98% are seen a single time; under 0.4% belongs to the top ten. V was pared by 5 bases and J by 4 bases, with 11 bases between. Germline CDR1 reads MNHEY; CDR2 reads SMNVEV (reference sequence). The CDR3 contains 13 residues. Sequencing input: T cells isolated from PBMCs. The chain employs TRBV27 and TRBJ1-2; D unresolved. The TCR was taken from a human donor in good health. This CDR3 is CASSNYQSYGYTF. DNA for the CDR3: TGTGCCAGCAGTAACTATCAGTCCTATGGCTACACCTTC.